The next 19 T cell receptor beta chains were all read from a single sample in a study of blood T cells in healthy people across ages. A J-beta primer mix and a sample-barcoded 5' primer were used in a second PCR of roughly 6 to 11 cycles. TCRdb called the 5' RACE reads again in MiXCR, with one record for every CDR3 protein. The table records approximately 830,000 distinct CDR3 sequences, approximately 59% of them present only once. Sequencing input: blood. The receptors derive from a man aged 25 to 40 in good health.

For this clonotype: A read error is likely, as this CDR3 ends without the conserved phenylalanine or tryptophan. The CDR3 spells CASTDWLEQFL. Here the CDR3 DNA reads TGTGCCAGCACGGACTGGCTGGAGCAGTTCTTG. This rearrangement joins TRBV6-2 or TRBV6-3 to TRBJ2-1; D is perhaps TRBD2 (5 bases). V was shortened by 7 bases and J by 10 bases, with 11 bases between the two germline ends. The CDR3 is 11 residues long. CDR1 MNHEY and CDR2 SVGEGT come from the germline V gene.

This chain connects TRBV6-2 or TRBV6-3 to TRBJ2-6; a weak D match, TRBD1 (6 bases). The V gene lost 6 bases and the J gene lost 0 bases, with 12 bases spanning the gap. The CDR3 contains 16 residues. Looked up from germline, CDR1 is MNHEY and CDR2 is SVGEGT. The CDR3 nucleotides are TGTGCCAGCAGCTCGGACAGAGACTCTGGGGCCAACGTCCTGACTTTC. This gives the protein CASSSDRDSGANVLTF.

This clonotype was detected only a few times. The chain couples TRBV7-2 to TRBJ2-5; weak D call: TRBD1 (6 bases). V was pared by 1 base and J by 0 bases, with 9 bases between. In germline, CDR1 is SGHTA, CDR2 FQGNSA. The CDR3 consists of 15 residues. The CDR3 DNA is TGTGCCAGCAGCTTAGTTAGGGGGAACCAAGAGACCCAGTACTTC. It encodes CASSLVRGNQETQYF. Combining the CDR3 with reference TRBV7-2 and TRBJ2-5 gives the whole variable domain GAGVSQSPSNKVTEKGKDVELRCDPISGHTALYWYRQSLGQGLEFLIYFQGNSAPDKSGLPSDRFSAERTGGSVSTLTIQRTQQEDSAVYLCASSLVRGNQETQYFGPGTRLLVL.

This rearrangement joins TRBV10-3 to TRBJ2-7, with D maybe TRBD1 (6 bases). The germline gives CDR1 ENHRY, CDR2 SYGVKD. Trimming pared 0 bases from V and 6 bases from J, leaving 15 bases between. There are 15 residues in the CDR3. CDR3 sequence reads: CAISESGAGRGEQYF. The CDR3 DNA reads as TGTGCCATCAGTGAGTCGGGGGCAGGGCGAGGCGAGCAGTACTTC.

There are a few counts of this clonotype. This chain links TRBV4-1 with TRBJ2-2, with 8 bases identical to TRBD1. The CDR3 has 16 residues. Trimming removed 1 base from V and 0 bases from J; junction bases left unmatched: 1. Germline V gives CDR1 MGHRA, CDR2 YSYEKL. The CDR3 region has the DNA TGCGCCAGCAGCCAAGGGACAGGGCCGAACACCGGGGAGCTGTTTTTT. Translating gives CASSQGTGPNTGELFF.

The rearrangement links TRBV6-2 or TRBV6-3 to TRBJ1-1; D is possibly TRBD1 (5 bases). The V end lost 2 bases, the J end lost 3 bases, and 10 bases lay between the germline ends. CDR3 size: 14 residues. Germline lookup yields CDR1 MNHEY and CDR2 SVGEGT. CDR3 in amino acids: CASSYDSTYTEAFF. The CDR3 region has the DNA TGTGCCAGCAGTTACGACAGCACGTACACTGAAGCTTTCTTT.

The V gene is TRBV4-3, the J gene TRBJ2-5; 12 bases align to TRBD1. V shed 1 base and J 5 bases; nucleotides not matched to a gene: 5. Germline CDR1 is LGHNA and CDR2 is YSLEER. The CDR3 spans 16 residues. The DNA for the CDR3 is TGCGCCAGCAGCCAAGGGGACAGGGGGCTTAAGGAGACCCAGTACTTC. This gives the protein CASSQGDRGLKETQYF.

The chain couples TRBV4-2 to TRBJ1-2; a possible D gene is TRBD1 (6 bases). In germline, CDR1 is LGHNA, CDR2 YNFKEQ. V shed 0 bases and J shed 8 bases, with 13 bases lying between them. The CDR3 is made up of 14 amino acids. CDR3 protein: CASSQDSGAGGYTF. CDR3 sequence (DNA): TGTGCCAGCAGCCAAGATTCAGGGGCGGGAGGCTACACCTTC.

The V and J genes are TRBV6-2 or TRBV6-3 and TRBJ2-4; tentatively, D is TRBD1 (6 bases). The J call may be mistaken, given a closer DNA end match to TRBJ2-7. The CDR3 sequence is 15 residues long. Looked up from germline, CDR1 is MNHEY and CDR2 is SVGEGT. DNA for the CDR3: TGTGCCAGCAGTGGACACAGGGAGAATACCTACGAGCAGTACTTC. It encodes CASSGHRENTYEQYF.

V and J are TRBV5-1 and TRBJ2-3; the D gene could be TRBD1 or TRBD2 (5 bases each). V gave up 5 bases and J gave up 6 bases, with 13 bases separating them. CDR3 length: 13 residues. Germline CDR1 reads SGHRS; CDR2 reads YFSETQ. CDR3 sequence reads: CASSAGTLDTQYF. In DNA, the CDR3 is TGCGCCAGCAGTGCCGGGACGCTTGATACGCAGTATTTT. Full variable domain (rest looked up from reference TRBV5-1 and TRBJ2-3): KAGVTQTPRYLIKTRGQQVTLSCSPISGHRSVSWYQQTPGQGLQFLFEYFSETQRNKGNFPGRFSGRQFSNSRSEMNVSTLELGDSALYLCASSAGTLDTQYFGPGTRLTVL.

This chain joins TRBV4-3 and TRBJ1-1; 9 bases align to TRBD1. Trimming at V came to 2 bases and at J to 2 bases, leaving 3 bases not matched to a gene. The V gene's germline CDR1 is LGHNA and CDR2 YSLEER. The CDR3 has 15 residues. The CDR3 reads CASSQTGQGNTEAFF. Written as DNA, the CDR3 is TGCGCCAGCAGCCAAACGGGACAGGGAAACACTGAAGCTTTCTTT.

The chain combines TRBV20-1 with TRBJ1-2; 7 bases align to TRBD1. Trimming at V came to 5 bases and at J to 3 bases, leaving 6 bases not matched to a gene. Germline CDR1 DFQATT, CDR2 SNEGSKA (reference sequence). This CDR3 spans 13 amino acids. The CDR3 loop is CSAAQTGYYGYTF. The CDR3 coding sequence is TGCAGTGCTGCGCAGACAGGGTACTATGGCTACACCTTC.

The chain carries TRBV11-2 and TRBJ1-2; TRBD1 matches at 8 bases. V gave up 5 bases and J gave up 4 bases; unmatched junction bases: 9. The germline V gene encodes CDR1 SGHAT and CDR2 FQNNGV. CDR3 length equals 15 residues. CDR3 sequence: CASSPGQEIFYGYTF. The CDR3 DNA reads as TGTGCCAGCAGCCCGGGACAGGAGATATTCTATGGCTACACCTTC.

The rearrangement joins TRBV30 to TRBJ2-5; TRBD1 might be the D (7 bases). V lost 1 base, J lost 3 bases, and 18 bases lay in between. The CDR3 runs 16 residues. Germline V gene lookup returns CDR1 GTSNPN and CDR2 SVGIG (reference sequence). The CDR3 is CAWSGIRGTAKETQYF. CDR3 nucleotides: TGTGCCTGGAGTGGGATTCGGGGGACAGCCAAAGAGACCCAGTACTTC.

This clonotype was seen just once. The CDR3 protein is CASSLLAGGTLTRETQYF. Here the CDR3 DNA reads TGTGCCAGCAGTTTATTAGCGGGGGGCACCTTAACCAGGGAGACCCAGTACTTC. The chain uses TRBV27 and TRBJ2-5; 10 bases match TRBD2. CDR1 is MNHEY and CDR2 is SMNVEV in the germline V gene (reference sequence). The CDR3 extends over 18 amino acids. The J segment lost 5 bases and the V segment lost 1 base, leaving 13 bases of the junction unmatched.

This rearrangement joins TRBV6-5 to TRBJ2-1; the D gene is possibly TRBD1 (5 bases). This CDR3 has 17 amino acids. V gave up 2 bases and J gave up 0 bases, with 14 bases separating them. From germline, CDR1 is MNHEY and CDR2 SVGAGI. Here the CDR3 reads CASSYLPTVYSYNEQFF. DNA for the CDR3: TGTGCCAGCAGTTACCTCCCGACAGTTTACTCCTACAATGAGCAGTTCTTC.

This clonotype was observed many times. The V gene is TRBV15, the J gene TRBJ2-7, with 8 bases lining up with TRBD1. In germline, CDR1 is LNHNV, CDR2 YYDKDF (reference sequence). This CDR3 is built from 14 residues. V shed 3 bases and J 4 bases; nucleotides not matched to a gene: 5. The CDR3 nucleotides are TGTGCCACCAGCAGGCGCGACAGGGGTTACGAGCAGTACTTC. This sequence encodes CATSRRDRGYEQYF.

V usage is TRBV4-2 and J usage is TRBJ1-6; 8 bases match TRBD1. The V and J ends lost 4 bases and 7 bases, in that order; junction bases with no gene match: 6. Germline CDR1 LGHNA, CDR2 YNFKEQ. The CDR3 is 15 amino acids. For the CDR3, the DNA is TGTGCCAGCAGCCGAGCGGGACAGGAGAATTCACCCCTCCACTTT. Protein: CASSRAGQENSPLHF.

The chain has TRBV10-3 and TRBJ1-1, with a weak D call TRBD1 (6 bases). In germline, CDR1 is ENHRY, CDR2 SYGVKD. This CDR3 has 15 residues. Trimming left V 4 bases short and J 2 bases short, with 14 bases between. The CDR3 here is CAISVGAGINTEAFF. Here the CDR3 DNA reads TGTGCCATCAGTGTGGGGGCAGGCATCAACACTGAAGCTTTCTTT.